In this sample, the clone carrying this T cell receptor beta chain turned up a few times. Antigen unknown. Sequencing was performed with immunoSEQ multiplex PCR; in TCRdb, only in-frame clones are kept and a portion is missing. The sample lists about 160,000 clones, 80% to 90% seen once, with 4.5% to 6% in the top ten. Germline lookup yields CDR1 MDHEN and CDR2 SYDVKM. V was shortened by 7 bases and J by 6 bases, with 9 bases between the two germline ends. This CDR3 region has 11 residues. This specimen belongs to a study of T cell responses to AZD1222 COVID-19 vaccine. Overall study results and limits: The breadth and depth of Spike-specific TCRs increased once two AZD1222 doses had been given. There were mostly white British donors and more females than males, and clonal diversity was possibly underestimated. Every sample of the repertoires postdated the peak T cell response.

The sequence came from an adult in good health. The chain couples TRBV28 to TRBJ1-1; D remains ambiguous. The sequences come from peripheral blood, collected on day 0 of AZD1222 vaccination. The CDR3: CASTPGAEAFF. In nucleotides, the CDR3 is TGTGCCAGCACCCCCGGGGCTGAAGCTTTCTTT.